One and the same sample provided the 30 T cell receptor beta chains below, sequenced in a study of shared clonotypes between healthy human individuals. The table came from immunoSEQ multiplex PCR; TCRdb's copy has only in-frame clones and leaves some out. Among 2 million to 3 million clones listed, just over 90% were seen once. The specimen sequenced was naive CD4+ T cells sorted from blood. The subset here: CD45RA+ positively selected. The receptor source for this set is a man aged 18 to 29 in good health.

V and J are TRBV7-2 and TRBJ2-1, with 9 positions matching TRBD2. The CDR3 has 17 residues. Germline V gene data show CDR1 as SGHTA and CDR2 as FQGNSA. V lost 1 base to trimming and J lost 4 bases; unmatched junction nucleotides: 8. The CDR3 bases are TGTGCCAGCAGCTTAGAAAGTAGCGGGAGAAAGTACAATGAGCAGTTCTTC. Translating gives CASSLESSGRKYNEQFF.

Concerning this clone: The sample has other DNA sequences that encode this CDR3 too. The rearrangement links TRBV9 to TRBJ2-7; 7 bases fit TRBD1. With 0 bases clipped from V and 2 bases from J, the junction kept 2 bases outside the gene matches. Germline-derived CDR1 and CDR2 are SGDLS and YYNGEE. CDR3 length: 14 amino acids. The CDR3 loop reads CASSVGQGAYEQYF. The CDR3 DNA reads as TGTGCCAGCAGCGTAGGACAGGGAGCCTACGAGCAGTACTTC.

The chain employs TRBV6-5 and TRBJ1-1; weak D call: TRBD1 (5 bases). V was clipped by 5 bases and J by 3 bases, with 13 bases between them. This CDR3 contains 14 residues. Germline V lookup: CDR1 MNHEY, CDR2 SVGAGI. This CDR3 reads CASSPRGWDTEAFF. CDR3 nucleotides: TGTGCCAGCAGTCCTCGGGGGTGGGACACTGAAGCTTTCTTT.

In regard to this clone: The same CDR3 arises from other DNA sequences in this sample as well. The CDR3: CASSPTGTGELFF. DNA of the CDR3: TGTGCCAGCTCACCCACGGGCACCGGGGAGCTGTTTTTT. The rearrangement joins TRBV18 to TRBJ2-2; no clear D. Germline loops: CDR1 KGHSH, CDR2 LQKENI. The CDR3 has 13 amino acids. Between the trimmed V and J ends, which lost 3 bases and 4 bases, there was a span of 6 bases.

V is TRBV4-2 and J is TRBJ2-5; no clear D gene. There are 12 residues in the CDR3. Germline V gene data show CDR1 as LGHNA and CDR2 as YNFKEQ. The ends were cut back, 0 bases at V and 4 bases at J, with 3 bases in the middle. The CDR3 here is CASSQDRETQYF. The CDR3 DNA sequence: TGTGCCAGCAGCCAAGATAGAGAGACCCAGTACTTC.

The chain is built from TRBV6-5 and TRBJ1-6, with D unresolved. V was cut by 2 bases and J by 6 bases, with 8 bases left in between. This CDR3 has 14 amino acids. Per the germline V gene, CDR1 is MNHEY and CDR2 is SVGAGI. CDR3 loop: CASSYSLINSPLHF. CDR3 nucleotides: TGTGCCAGCAGTTACAGCTTAATTAATTCACCCCTCCACTTT.

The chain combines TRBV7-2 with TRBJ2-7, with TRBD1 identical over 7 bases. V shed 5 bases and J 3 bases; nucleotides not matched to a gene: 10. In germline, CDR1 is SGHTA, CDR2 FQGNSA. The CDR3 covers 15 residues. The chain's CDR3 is CASSRVPGQRYEQYF. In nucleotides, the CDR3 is TGTGCCAGCAGCCGAGTCCCGGGACAGCGCTACGAGCAGTACTTC.

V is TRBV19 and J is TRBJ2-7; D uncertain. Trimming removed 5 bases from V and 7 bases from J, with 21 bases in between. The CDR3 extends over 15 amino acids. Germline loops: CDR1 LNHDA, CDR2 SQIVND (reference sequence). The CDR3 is CASSFTGPGRSEQYF. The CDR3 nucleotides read TGTGCCAGTAGTTTCACCGGGCCGGGTCGTTCGGAGCAGTACTTC.

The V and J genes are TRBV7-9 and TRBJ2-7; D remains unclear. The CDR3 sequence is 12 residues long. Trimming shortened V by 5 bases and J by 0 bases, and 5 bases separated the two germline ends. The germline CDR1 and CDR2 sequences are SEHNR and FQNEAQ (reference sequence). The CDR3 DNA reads TGTGCCAGCAGCACATCCTCCTACGAGCAGTACTTC. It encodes CASSTSSYEQYF.

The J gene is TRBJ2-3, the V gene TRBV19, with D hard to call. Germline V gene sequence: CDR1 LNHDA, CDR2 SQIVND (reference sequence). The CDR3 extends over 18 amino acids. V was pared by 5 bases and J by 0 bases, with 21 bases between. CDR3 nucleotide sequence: TGTGCCAGTAGTGACGCAGGTCTTGGTGTTGCTAGCACAGATACGCAGTATTTT. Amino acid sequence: CASSDAGLGVASTDTQYF.

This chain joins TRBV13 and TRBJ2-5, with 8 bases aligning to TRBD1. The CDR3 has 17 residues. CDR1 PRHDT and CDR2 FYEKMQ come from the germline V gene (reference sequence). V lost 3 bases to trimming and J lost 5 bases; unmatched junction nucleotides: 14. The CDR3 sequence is CASSFTRGTGWEETQYF. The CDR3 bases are TGTGCCAGCAGCTTCACGAGAGGGACAGGCTGGGAGGAGACCCAGTACTTC.

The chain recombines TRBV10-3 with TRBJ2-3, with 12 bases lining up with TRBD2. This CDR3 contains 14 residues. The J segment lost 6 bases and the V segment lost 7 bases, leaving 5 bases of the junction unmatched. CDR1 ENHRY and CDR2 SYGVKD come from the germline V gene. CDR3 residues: CAIKTSGGRDTQYF. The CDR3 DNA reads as TGTGCCATCAAAACTAGCGGGGGGCGGGATACGCAGTATTTT.

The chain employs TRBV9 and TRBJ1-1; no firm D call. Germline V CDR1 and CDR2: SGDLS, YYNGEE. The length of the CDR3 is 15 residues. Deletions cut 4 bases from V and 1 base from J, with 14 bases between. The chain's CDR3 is CASSPALFSNTEAFF. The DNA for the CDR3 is TGTGCCAGCAGCCCCGCGCTTTTTTCGAACACTGAAGCTTTCTTT.

CDR3 amino acids: CASSSRTGGSDTQYF. The CDR3 DNA reads as TGTGCCAGCAGTTCAAGGACAGGGGGATCAGATACGCAGTATTTT. The chain links TRBV5-8 to TRBJ2-3, with 10 bases aligning to TRBD1. V dropped 5 bases and J dropped 4; count of bases not matched to a gene: 7. CDR3 length: 15 residues. The germline gives CDR1 SGHTS, CDR2 YDEGEE.

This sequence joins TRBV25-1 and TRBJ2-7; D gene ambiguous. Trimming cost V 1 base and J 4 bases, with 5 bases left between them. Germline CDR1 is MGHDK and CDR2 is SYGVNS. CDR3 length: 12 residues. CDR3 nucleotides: TGTGCCAGCAGTGAATCCCCATACGAGCAGTACTTC. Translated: CASSESPYEQYF.

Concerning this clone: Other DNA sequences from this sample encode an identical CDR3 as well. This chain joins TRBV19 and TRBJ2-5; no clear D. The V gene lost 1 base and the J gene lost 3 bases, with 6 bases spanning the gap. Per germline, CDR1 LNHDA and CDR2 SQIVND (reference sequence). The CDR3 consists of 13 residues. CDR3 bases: TGTGCCAGTAGTATAGGCCCCGAAGAGACCCAGTACTTC. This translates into CASSIGPEETQYF.

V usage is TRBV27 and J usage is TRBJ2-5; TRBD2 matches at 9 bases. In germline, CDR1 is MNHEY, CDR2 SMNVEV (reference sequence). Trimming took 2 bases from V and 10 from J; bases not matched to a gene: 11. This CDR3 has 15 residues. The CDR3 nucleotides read TGTGCCAGCAGTTTAAGACTAGCGGAGAGGGGGATCCAGTACTTC. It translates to CASSLRLAERGIQYF.

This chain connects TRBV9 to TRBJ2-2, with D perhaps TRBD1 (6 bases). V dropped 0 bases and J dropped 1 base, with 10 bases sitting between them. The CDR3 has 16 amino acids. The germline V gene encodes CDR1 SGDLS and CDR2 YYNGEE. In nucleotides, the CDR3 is TGTGCCAGCAGCGTAGGGGCAGGGGAGAACACCGGGGAGCTGTTTTTT. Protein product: CASSVGAGENTGELFF.

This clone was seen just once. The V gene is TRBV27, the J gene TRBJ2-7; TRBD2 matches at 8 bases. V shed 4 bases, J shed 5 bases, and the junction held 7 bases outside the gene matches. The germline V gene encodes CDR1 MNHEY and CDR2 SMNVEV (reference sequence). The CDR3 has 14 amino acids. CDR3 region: CASSSRGGRDEQYF. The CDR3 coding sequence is TGTGCCAGCAGTTCCCGGGGGGGCCGGGACGAGCAGTACTTC.

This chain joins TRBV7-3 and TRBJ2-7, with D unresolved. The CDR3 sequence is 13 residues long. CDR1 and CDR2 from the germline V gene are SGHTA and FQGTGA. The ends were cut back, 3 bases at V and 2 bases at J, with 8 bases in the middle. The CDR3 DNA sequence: TGTGCCAGCAGCTTGAACCGAGCCTACGAGCAGTACTTC. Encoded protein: CASSLNRAYEQYF.

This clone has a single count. The CDR3 coding sequence is TGTGCCAGCACGCAGGACAATGAGCAGTTCTTC. Translation: CASTQDNEQFF. The chain uses TRBV6-1 and TRBJ2-1; D gene unclear. The CDR3 loop spans 11 amino acids. The V gene's germline CDR1 is MNHNS and CDR2 SASEGT. V lost 7 bases, J lost 5 bases, and 6 bases lay in between.

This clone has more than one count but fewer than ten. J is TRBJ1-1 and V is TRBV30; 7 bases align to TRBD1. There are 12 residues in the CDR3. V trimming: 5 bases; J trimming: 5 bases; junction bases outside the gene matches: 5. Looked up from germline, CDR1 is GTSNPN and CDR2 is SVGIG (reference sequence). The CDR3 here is CAWLPRGTEAFF. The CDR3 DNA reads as TGTGCCTGGCTCCCCAGGGGGACTGAAGCTTTCTTT.

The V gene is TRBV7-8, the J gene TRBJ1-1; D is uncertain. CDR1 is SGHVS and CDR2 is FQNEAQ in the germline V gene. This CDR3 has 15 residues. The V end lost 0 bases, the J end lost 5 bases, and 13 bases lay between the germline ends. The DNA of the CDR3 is TGTGCCAGCAGCTTAGCGCTCGGGCCGGGGACTGAAGCTTTCTTT. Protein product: CASSLALGPGTEAFF.

This chain's CDR3 is CASSPGLAAKNIQYF. CDR3 sequence (DNA): TGTGCCAGTAGTCCAGGACTAGCAGCCAAAAACATTCAGTACTTC. The rearrangement uses TRBV19 and TRBJ2-4, with 8 bases aligning to TRBD2. The CDR3 totals 15 residues. The V gene's germline CDR1 is LNHDA and CDR2 SQIVND (reference sequence). Trimming removed 5 bases from V and 0 bases from J; junction bases left unmatched: 3.

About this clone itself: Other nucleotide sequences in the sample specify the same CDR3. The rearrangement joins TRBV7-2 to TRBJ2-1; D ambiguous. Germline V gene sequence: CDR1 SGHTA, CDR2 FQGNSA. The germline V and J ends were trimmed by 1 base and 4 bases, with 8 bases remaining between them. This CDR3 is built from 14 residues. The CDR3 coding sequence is TGTGCCAGCAGCTTAGGTGGCAGTTACAATGAGCAGTTCTTC. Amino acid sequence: CASSLGGSYNEQFF. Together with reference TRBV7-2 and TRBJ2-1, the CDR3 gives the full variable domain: GAGVSQSPSNKVTEKGKDVELRCDPISGHTALYWYRQSLGQGLEFLIYFQGNSAPDKSGLPSDRFSAERTGGSVSTLTIQRTQQEDSAVYLCASSLGGSYNEQFFGPGTRLTVL.

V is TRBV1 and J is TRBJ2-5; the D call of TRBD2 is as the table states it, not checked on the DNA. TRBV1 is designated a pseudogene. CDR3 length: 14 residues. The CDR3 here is CTSSHFGRTETQYF. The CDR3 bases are TGCACCAGCAGCCACTTCGGGAGGACGGAGACCCAGTACTTC.

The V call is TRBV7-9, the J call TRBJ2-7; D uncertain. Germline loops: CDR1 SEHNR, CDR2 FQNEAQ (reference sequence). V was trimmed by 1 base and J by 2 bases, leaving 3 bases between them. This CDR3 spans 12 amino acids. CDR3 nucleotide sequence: TGTGCCAGCAGCTTAGAACCCTACGAGCAGTACTTC. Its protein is CASSLEPYEQYF.

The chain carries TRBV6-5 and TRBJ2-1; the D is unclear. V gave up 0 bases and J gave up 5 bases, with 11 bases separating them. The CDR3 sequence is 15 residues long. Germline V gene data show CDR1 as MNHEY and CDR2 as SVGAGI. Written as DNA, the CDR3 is TGTGCCAGCAGTTACTCGTTCGCAGGAAACAATGAGCAGTTCTTC. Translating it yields CASSYSFAGNNEQFF.

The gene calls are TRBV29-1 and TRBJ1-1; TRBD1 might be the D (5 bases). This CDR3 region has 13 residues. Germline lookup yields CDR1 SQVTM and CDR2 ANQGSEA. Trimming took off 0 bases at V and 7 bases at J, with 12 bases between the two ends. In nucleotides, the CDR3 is TGCAGCGTTGAAGAGGGGCAGGGCCTTGAAGCTTTCTTT. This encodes CSVEEGQGLEAFF.

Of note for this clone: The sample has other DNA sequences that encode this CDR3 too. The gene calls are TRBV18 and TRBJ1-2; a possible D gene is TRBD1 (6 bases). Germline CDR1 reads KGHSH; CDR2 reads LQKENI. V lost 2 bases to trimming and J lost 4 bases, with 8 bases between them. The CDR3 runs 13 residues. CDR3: CASSPTGIYGYTF. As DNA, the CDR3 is TGTGCCAGCTCACCAACAGGGATCTATGGCTACACCTTC.